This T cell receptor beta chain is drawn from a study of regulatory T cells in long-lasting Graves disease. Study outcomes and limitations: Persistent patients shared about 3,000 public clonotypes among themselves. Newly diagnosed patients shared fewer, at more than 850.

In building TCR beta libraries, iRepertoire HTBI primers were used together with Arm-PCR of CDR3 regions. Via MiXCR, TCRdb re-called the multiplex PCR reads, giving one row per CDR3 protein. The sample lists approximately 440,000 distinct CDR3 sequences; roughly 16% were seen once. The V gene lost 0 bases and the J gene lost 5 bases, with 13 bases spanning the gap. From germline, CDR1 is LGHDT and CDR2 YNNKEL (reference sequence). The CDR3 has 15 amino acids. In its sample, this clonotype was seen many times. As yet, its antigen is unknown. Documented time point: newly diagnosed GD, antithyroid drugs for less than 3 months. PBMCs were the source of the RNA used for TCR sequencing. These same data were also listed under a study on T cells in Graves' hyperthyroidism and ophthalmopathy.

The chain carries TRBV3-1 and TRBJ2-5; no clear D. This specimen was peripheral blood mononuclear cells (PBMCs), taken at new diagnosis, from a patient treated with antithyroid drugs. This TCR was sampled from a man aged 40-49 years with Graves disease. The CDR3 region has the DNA TGTGCCAGCAGCCAAGACTCAGCCCCTTTGGAGACCCAGTACTTC. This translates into CASSQDSAPLETQYF.